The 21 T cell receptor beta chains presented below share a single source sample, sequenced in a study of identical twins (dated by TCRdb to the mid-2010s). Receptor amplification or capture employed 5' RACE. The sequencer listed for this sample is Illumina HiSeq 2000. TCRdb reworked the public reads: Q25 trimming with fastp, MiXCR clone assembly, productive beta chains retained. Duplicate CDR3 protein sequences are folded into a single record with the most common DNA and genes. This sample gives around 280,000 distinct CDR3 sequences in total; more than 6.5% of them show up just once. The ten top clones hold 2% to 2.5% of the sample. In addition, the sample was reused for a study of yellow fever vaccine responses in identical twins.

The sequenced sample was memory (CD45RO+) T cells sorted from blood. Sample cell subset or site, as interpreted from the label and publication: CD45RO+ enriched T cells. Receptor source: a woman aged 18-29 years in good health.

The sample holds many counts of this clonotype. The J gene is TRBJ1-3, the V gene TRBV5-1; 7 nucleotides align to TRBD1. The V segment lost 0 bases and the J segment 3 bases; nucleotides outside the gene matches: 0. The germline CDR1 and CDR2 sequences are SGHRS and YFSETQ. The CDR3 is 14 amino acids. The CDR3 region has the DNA TGCGCCAGCAGCTTGGGGACAGGTGGAAACACCATATATTTT. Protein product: CASSLGTGGNTIYF.

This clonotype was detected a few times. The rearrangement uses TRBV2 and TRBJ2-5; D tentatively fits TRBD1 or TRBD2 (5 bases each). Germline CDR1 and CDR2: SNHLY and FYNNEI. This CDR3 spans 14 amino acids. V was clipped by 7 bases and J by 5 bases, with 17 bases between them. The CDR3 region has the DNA TGTGCCAGCACCGGGGAGCAGGGCCGGGAGACCCAGTACTTC. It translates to CASTGEQGRETQYF.

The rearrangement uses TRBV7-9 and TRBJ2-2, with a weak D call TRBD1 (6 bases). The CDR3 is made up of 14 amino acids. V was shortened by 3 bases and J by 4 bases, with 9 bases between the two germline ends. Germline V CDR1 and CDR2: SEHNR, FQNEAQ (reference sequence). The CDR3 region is CASSFRGGTGELFF. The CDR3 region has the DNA TGTGCCAGCAGCTTCAGGGGTGGCACCGGGGAGCTGTTTTTT.

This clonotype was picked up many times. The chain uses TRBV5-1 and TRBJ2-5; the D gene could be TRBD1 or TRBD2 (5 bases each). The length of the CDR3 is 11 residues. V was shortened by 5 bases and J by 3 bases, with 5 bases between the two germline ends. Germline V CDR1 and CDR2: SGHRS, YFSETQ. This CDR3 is CASRGEETQYF. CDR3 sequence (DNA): TGCGCCAGCAGGGGGGAAGAGACCCAGTACTTC.

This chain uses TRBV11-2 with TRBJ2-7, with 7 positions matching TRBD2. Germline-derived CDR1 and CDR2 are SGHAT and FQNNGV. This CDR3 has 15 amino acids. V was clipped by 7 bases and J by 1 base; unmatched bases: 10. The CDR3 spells CASTLGLAESYEQYF. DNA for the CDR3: TGTGCCAGCACCCTAGGCCTAGCGGAGTCCTACGAGCAGTACTTC.

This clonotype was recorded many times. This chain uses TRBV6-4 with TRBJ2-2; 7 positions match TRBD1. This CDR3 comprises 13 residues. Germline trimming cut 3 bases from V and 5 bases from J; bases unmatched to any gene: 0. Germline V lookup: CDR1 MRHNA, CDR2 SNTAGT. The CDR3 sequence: CASSETGTGELFF. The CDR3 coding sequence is TGTGCCAGCAGTGAGACAGGGACCGGGGAGCTGTTTTTT.

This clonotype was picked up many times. CDR3 region: CATSDPRAGYRETQYF. DNA for the CDR3: TGTGCCACCAGTGATCCCCGGGCCGGGTATCGGGAGACCCAGTACTTC. The J gene is TRBJ2-5, the V gene TRBV24-1; D is unclear. Between the trimmed V and J ends, which lost 3 bases and 5 bases, there was a span of 18 bases. Germline CDR1 is KGHDR and CDR2 is SFDVKD. CDR3 size: 16 residues.

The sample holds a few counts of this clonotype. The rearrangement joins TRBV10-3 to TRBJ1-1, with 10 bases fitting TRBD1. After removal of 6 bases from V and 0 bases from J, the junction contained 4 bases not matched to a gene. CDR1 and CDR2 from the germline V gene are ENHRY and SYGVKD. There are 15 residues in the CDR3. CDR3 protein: CAIRPGQGMNTEAFF. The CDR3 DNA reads TGTGCCATCAGGCCGGGACAGGGGATGAACACTGAAGCTTTCTTT.

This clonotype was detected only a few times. CDR3 amino acids: CASSIPPTNEKLFF. CDR3 in DNA: TGTGCCAGTAGTATCCCACCAACTAATGAAAAACTGTTTTTT. The chain has TRBV19 and TRBJ1-4; D not resolved. Trimming pared 3 bases from V and 0 bases from J, leaving 5 bases between. From germline, CDR1 is LNHDA and CDR2 SQIVND (reference sequence). CDR3 length: 14 residues. The whole variable domain, filled in from reference TRBV19 and TRBJ1-4, reads DGGITQSPKYLFRKEGQNVTLSCEQNLNHDAMYWYRQDPGQGLRLIYYSQIVNDFQKGDIAEGYSVSREKKESFPLTVTSAQKNPTAFYLCASSIPPTNEKLFFGSGTQLSVL.

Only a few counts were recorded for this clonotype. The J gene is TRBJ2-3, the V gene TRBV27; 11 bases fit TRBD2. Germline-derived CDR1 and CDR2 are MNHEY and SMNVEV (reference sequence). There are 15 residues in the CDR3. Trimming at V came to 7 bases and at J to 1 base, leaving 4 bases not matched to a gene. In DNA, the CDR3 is TGTGCCAGCAATAGCGGGGGGGCCCGCACAGATACGCAGTATTTT. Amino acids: CASNSGGARTDTQYF.

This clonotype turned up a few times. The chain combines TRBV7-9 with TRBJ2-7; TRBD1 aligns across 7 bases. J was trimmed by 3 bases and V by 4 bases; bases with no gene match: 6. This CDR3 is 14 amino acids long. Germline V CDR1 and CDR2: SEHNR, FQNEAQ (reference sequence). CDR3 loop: CASSSDGTVYEQYF. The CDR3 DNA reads TGTGCCAGCAGCTCTGACGGGACAGTCTACGAGCAGTACTTC. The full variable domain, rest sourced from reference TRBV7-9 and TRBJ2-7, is DTGVSQNPRHKITKRGQNVTFRCDPISEHNRLYWYRQTLGQGPEFLTYFQNEAQLEKSRLLSDRFSAERPKGSFSTLEIQRTEQGDSAMYLCASSSDGTVYEQYFGPGTRLTVT.

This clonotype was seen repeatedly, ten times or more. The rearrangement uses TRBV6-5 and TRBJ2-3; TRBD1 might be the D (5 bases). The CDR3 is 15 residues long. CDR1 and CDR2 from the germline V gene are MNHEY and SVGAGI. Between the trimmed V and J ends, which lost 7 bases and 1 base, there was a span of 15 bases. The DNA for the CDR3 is TGTGCCAGCATCCCCTCCGGACAACGCACAGATACGCAGTATTTT. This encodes CASIPSGQRTDTQYF.

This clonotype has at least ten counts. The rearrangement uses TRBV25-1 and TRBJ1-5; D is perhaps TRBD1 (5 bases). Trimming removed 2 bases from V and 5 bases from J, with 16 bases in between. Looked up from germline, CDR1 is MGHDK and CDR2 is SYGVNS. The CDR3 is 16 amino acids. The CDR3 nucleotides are TGTGCCAGCAGTGAAGTGGTAGGGGACGCGGATCAGCCCCAGCATTTT. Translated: CASSEVVGDADQPQHF.

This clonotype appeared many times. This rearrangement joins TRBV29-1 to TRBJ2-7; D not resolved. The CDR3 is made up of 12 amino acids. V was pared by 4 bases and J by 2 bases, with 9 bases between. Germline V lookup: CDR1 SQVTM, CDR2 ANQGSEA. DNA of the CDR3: TGCAGCGTTGGAGACCTGCCCTACGAGCAGTACTTC. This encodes CSVGDLPYEQYF.

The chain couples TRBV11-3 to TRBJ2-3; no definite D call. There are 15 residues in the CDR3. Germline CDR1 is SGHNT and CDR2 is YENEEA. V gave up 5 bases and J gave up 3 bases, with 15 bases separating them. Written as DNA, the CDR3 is TGTGCCAGCAGCCTGATGGGGATCCAGACAGATACGCAGTATTTT. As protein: CASSLMGIQTDTQYF.

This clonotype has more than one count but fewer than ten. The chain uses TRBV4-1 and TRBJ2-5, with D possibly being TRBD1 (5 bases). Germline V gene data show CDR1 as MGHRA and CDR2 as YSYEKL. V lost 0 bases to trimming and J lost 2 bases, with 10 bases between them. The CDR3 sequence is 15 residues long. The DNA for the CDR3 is TGCGCCAGCAGCCAAGACAGGGTGCGGCAAGAGACCCAGTACTTC. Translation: CASSQDRVRQETQYF.

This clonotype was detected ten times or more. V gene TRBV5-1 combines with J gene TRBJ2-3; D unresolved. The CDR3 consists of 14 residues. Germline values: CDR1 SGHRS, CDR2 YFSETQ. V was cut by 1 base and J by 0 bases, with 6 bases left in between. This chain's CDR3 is CASSLLPSTDTQYF. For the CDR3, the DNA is TGCGCCAGCAGCTTGCTGCCTAGCACAGATACGCAGTATTTT.

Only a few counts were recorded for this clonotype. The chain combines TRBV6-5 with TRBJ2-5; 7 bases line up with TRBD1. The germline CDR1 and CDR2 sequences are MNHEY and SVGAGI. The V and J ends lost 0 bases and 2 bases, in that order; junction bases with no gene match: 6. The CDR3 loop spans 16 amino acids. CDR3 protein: CASSYSTGRKQETQYF. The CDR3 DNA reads TGTGCCAGCAGTTACTCGACAGGGCGGAAGCAAGAGACCCAGTACTTC.

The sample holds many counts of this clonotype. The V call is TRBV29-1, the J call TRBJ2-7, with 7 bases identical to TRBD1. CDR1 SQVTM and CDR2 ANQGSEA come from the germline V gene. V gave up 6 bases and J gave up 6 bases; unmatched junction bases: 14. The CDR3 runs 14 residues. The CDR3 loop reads CSVGQTGSVGEQYF. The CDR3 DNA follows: TGCAGCGTCGGACAGACAGGGAGTGTTGGCGAGCAGTACTTC.

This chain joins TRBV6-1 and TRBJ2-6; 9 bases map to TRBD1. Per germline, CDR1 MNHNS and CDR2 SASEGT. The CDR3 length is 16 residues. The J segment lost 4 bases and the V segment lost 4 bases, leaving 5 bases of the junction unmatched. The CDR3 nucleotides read TGTGCCAGCAGTGCGGGACAGGGATCCGGGGCCAACGTCCTGACTTTC. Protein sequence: CASSAGQGSGANVLTF.

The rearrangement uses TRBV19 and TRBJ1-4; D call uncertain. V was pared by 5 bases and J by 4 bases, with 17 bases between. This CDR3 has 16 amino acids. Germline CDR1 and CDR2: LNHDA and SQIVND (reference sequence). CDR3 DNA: TGTGCCAGTAGTCCTACGACATACGGATTTAATGAAAAACTGTTTTTT. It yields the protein CASSPTTYGFNEKLFF.